Presented here are 10 T cell receptor beta chains from one specimen sequenced in a study of response to subunit inactivated influenza vaccine. TCRdb re-analysed the RT-PCR reads in MiXCR, keeping a single row per CDR3 protein. The repertoire consists of about 540,000 distinct CDR3 sequences, with under 25% occurring once and the leading ten covering 2.8%. These same records also appear under a second study, on T cells expressing NK-cell markers. That source reports: It was by 5'RACE template switching with UMIs that TCR beta cDNA was made.

The sample consisted of CD4+ T cells sorted from PBMCs, taken approximately 13 days after vaccination. Every receptor here comes from a man over 45 who received an inactivated influenza vaccine.

V gene TRBV20-1 combines with J gene TRBJ1-5; TRBD1 agrees at 7 bases. J lost 1 base, V lost 7 bases, and 16 bases had no gene match. The CDR3 has 17 residues. From germline, CDR1 is DFQATT and CDR2 SNEGSKA (reference sequence). This CDR3 is CSGTDGRQGLSNQPQHF. The DNA of the CDR3 is TGCAGTGGAACTGACGGGCGACAGGGATTAAGCAATCAGCCCCAGCATTTT.

This clonotype has ten or more counts. The J gene is TRBJ2-1, the V gene TRBV5-1, with D hard to call. CDR1 is SGHRS and CDR2 is YFSETQ in the germline V gene. Trimming removed 4 bases at V and 4 bases at J, with 12 bases between. The CDR3 is 14 amino acids. CDR3 residues: CASSVGGGYNEQFF. CDR3 nucleotides: TGCGCCAGCAGCGTCGGCGGTGGTTACAATGAGCAGTTCTTC.

This clonotype showed up just a few times. The chain joins TRBV12-3 or TRBV12-4 to TRBJ2-7; D tentatively fits TRBD1 or TRBD2 (7 bases each). The CDR3 loop spans 14 amino acids. Trimming removed 10 bases from V and 2 bases from J, with 18 bases in between. The CDR3 here is CATRKQGRAYEQYF. CDR3 nucleotides: TGTGCCACCAGAAAACAGGGGAGGGCCTACGAGCAGTACTTC.

Comment on this clonotype: A much larger clonotype is one base distant, so this may be a read error. V is TRBV24-1 and J is TRBJ2-2, with D tentatively TRBD1 (6 bases). Trimming took 7 bases from V and 3 from J, leaving 11 bases between them. Germline lookup yields CDR1 KGHDR and CDR2 SFDVKD. The CDR3 covers 14 residues. CDR3 amino acids: CATSTGQDTGELFF. In DNA, the CDR3 is TGTGCCACCAGCACGGGACAAGACACCGGGGAGCTGTTTTTT.

In this sample, this clonotype turned up a few times. V is TRBV4-3 and J is TRBJ1-1; the D is unclear. Trimming shortened V by 0 bases and J by 5 bases, and 13 bases separated the two germline ends. This CDR3 is built from 15 residues. The V gene's germline CDR1 is LGHNA and CDR2 YSLEER. The CDR3 here is CASSQERAVGTEAFF. CDR3 in DNA: TGCGCCAGCAGCCAAGAAAGGGCCGTTGGGACTGAAGCTTTCTTT.

Only a few counts were recorded for this clonotype. The chain links TRBV29-1 to TRBJ1-4, with a tentative D call TRBD1 (6 bases). Germline assignment: CDR1 SQVTM and CDR2 ANQGSEA. CDR3 length equals 12 residues. Deletions cut 7 bases from V and 4 bases from J, with 10 bases between. The CDR3 DNA sequence: TGCAGCGCCTGGGACAATAATGAAAAACTGTTTTTT. This encodes CSAWDNNEKLFF. The full variable domain, in which reference TRBV29-1 and TRBJ1-4 provide the parts outside the CDR3, is SAVISQKPSRDICQRGTSLTIQCQVDSQVTMMFWYRQQPGQSLTLIATANQGSEATYESGFVIDKFPISRPNLTFSTLTVSNMSPEDSSIYLCSAWDNNEKLFFGSGTQLSVL.

This rearrangement joins TRBV6-2 or TRBV6-3 to TRBJ1-2; D possibly corresponds to TRBD1 (6 bases). CDR1 is MNHEY, CDR2 SVGEGT, per germline. Between the trimmed V and J ends, which lost 6 bases and 5 bases, there was a span of 28 bases. This CDR3 contains 18 residues. The CDR3 reads CASSSPSSTSGTPYGYTF. The CDR3 DNA sequence: TGTGCCAGCAGCTCACCGTCCTCCACCTCCGGGACACCTTATGGCTACACCTTC.

The chain uses TRBV9 and TRBJ2-5; 10 bases align to TRBD2. The germline CDR1 and CDR2 sequences are SGDLS and YYNGEE. With 0 bases clipped from V and 5 bases from J, the junction kept 1 base outside the gene matches. CDR3 length: 14 amino acids. CDR3 coding DNA: TGTGCCAGCAGCGTAGAACTAGCGGGGGAGACCCAGTACTTC. Amino acids: CASSVELAGETQYF.

This clonotype occurred once. The chain employs TRBV20-1 and TRBJ2-4; D gene unclear. Trimming stripped 2 bases from V and 4 bases from J, with 9 bases between. The CDR3 extends over 13 amino acids. Germline assignment: CDR1 DFQATT and CDR2 SNEGSKA (reference sequence). This CDR3 reads CSARIPTKNIQYF. The CDR3 coding sequence is TGCAGTGCTAGAATCCCAACTAAAAACATTCAGTACTTC.

The chain employs TRBV7-2 and TRBJ2-7, with a tentative D call TRBD1 (6 bases). Germline assignment: CDR1 SGHTA and CDR2 FQGNSA. The CDR3 totals 12 residues. Trimming cost V 2 bases and J 5 bases, with 7 bases left between them. As DNA, the CDR3 is TGTGCCAGCAGCTTAACAGGGCACGAGCAGTACTTC. The encoded protein is CASSLTGHEQYF.